Each of the 25 T cell receptor beta chains below was sequenced from the same sample in a study of blood T cell repertoires in COVID-19. Libraries were prepared by immunoSEQ multiplex PCR; TCRdb keeps only in-frame clonotypes and omits some of them. This sample yields around 200,000 clones, of which just under 90% are seen a single time; 6.2% belongs to the top ten. The sequenced material came from peripheral blood. The receptors shown here come from a man aged 60 to 75 who had recovered from COVID-19.

The chain links TRBV7-2 to TRBJ2-1; D is perhaps TRBD2 (5 bases). V shed 5 bases and J shed 7 bases, with 12 bases lying between them. Germline V lookup: CDR1 SGHTA, CDR2 FQGNSA. This CDR3 region has 13 residues. As DNA, the CDR3 is TGTGCCAGCAGCCCCGGACTGGTTAATGAGCAGTTCTTC. Its protein product is CASSPGLVNEQFF.

This clone was seen more than once but under ten times. This chain joins TRBV14 and TRBJ1-1; D is possibly TRBD1 (5 bases). The germline V gene encodes CDR1 SGHDN and CDR2 FVKESK. This CDR3 spans 14 amino acids. Trimming cost V 3 bases and J 0 bases, with 8 bases left between them. CDR3 DNA sequence: TGTGCCAGCAGCCATAGGGGAATGAACACTGAAGCTTTCTTT. The encoded protein is CASSHRGMNTEAFF.

This clone is a singleton in its sample. The chain has TRBV6-6 and TRBJ1-4, with no clear D. The V end was cut by 6 bases, the J end by 6 bases, with 5 bases between. Per germline, CDR1 MNHNY and CDR2 SVGAGI (reference sequence). The CDR3 consists of 11 residues. The CDR3 nucleotides read TGTGCCAGCAGATCAGATGAAAAACTGTTTTTT. Encoded protein: CASRSDEKLFF.

CDR3: CASSVAGGPTDTQYF. The CDR3 coding sequence is TGTGCCAGCAGCGTAGCGGGAGGGCCCACAGATACGCAGTATTTT. The chain links TRBV28 to TRBJ2-3; 11 nucleotides agree with TRBD2. The germline gives CDR1 MDHEN, CDR2 SYDVKM. The CDR3 is made up of 15 amino acids. V lost 6 bases and J lost 2; bases outside the gene matches: 4. The variable domain in full, completed from reference TRBV28 and TRBJ2-3, reads DVKVTQSSRYLVKRTGEKVFLECVQDMDHENMFWYRQDPGLGLRLIYFSYDVKMKEKGDIPEGYSVSREKKERFSLILESASTNQTSMYLCASSVAGGPTDTQYFGPGTRLTVL.

The genes are TRBV7-3 and TRBJ1-2; 8 bases line up with TRBD1. The CDR3 runs to 13 residues. V dropped 5 bases and J dropped 4; count of bases not matched to a gene: 3. CDR1 and CDR2 from the germline V gene are SGHTA and FQGTGA. In DNA form, the CDR3 reads TGTGCCAGCAGCCCTACAGGGGGCTATGGCTACACCTTC. It encodes CASSPTGGYGYTF.

The chain employs TRBV30 and TRBJ1-5; D is ambiguous. Germline loops: CDR1 GTSNPN, CDR2 SVGIG (reference sequence). The CDR3 is 13 residues long. The V gene lost 0 bases and the J gene lost 4 bases, with 7 bases spanning the gap. The CDR3 protein is CAWSVNGNQPQHF. CDR3 DNA: TGTGCCTGGAGTGTTAACGGTAATCAGCCCCAGCATTTT.

The rearrangement uses TRBV7-8 and TRBJ2-1; TRBD2 aligns across 14 bases. Germline lookup yields CDR1 SGHVS and CDR2 FQNEAQ. The CDR3 is made up of 15 amino acids. The ends lost 2 bases at V and 13 bases at J; junction bases unmatched: 7. Here the CDR3 DNA reads TGTGCCAGCAGCTTACCGGGACTAGCGGGAGAGGACCAGTTCTTC. Translation: CASSLPGLAGEDQFF.

The V gene is TRBV25-1, the J gene TRBJ1-2; 9 bases map to TRBD1. The V gene end was trimmed by 9 bases and the J gene end by 8 bases; junction bases not matched to a gene: 10. The CDR3 covers 13 residues. Per the germline V gene, CDR1 is MGHDK and CDR2 is SYGVNS. The CDR3 DNA sequence: TGTGCCAGGAGGGGGGGGACAGGGACCGGCTACACCTTC. It codes for CARRGGTGTGYTF.

The V and J genes are TRBV3-1 (or the pseudogene TRBV3-2) and TRBJ2-1; 9 nucleotides align to TRBD1. Trimming at V came to 5 bases and at J to 5 bases, leaving 7 bases not matched to a gene. The germline V gene encodes CDR1 LGHDT and CDR2 YNNKEL (reference sequence). This CDR3 spans 15 amino acids. The CDR3: CASSETGQGHNEQFF. The CDR3 nucleotides are TGTGCCAGCAGCGAGACGGGACAGGGACACAATGAGCAGTTCTTC.

The gene calls are TRBV19 and TRBJ1-2; TRBD1 is a possible D gene (6 bases). V dropped 5 bases and J dropped 8 bases, with 24 bases sitting between them. Germline V lookup: CDR1 LNHDA, CDR2 SQIVND (reference sequence). The length of the CDR3 is 16 residues. CDR3 bases: TGTGCCAGTAGTCCCACGTTGACAGGTGGCCGTTTAGGCTACACCTTC. This translates into CASSPTLTGGRLGYTF.

The chain links TRBV10-2 to TRBJ2-3; D is unclear. The CDR3 is 11 amino acids. Trimming cost V 7 bases and J 6 bases, with 8 bases left between them. Germline V CDR1 and CDR2: WSHSY, SAAADI. CDR3 sequence reads: CASKPEDTQYF. CDR3 in DNA: TGCGCCAGCAAACCCGAGGATACGCAGTATTTT.

V and J are TRBV27 and TRBJ2-3, with 10 nucleotides matching TRBD2. Trimming removed 7 bases from V and 4 bases from J; junction bases left unmatched: 2. The CDR3 loop spans 13 amino acids. Germline loops: CDR1 MNHEY, CDR2 SMNVEV (reference sequence). CDR3: CASKLAGSDTQYF. CDR3 nucleotide sequence: TGTGCCAGCAAACTAGCGGGATCAGATACGCAGTATTTT.

The chain uses TRBV28 and TRBJ2-3; D gene uncertain. The germline V gene has CDR1 MDHEN and CDR2 SYDVKM. The CDR3 length is 14 residues. Trimming left V 4 bases short and J 4 bases short, with 12 bases between. The CDR3 loop reads CASSSARTSDTQYF. The CDR3 bases are TGTGCCAGCAGTTCCGCCCGTACTTCAGATACGCAGTATTTT.

The chain joins TRBV18 to TRBJ2-7, with 9 positions matching TRBD1. CDR3 length: 14 amino acids. V gave up 2 bases and J gave up 5 bases; unmatched junction bases: 4. Germline V CDR1 and CDR2: KGHSH, LQKENI. The CDR3 reads CASSPGTGRDEQYF. DNA for the CDR3: TGTGCCAGCTCACCAGGGACAGGGAGGGACGAGCAGTACTTC.

This CDR3 is CASSLFGSTDTQYF. The CDR3 DNA follows: TGTGCCAGCAGCTTGTTCGGGAGCACAGATACGCAGTATTTT. This sequence joins TRBV5-5 and TRBJ2-3, with no clear D. The CDR3 totals 14 residues. V was clipped by 1 base and J by 0 bases, with 6 bases between them. Germline CDR1 SGHKS, CDR2 YYEKEE (reference sequence).

Only a few counts were recorded for this clone. The chain is built from TRBV3-1 (or the pseudogene TRBV3-2) and TRBJ1-6; TRBD1 matches at 9 bases. Germline V lookup: CDR1 LGHDT, CDR2 YNNKEL (reference sequence). The CDR3 has 15 residues. V shed 4 bases and J 8 bases; nucleotides not matched to a gene: 6. The CDR3 spells CASSPGQGAHSPLHF. Written as DNA, the CDR3 is TGTGCCAGCAGCCCGGGACAGGGTGCACATTCACCCCTCCACTTT.

This clone was detected only once. The rearrangement uses TRBV7-2 and TRBJ1-6; D may be TRBD1 (5 bases). Per germline, CDR1 SGHTA and CDR2 FQGNSA. This CDR3 is built from 16 residues. Between the trimmed V and J ends, which lost 1 base and 7 bases, there was a span of 14 bases. This chain's CDR3 is CASSLELGGENSPLHF. The CDR3 bases are TGTGCCAGCAGCTTAGAGTTGGGAGGGGAGAATTCACCCCTCCACTTT.

The chain couples TRBV9 to TRBJ2-3, with 10 bases identical to TRBD1. This CDR3 comprises 15 residues. V was pared by 0 bases and J by 5 bases, with 3 bases of the junction left unmatched. Germline V lookup: CDR1 SGDLS, CDR2 YYNGEE. The CDR3 sequence is CASSVGQGAGDTQYF. CDR3 bases: TGTGCCAGCAGCGTAGGACAGGGGGCAGGAGATACGCAGTATTTT.

The chain has TRBV7-8 and TRBJ1-2; possibly TRBD1 for D (5 bases). This CDR3 is 15 amino acids long. Trimming shortened V by 4 bases and J by 4 bases, and 16 bases separated the two germline ends. Germline CDR1 SGHVS, CDR2 FQNEAQ. The CDR3 reads CASSSGGGDFYGYTF. The DNA of the CDR3 is TGTGCCAGCAGCTCCGGTGGAGGGGACTTCTATGGCTACACCTTC.

This clone was detected once. The chain combines TRBV30 with TRBJ2-1; D perhaps matches TRBD2 (5 bases). CDR1 is GTSNPN, CDR2 SVGIG, per germline (reference sequence). Trimming removed 5 bases at V and 0 bases at J, with 5 bases between. This CDR3 spans 12 amino acids. This chain's CDR3 is CAWGSSYNEQFF. CDR3 sequence (DNA): TGTGCCTGGGGGAGCTCCTACAATGAGCAGTTCTTC.

This clone has a single count. The chain links TRBV5-4 to TRBJ2-5; D is perhaps TRBD1 (5 bases). CDR3 length equals 16 residues. Trimming removed 0 bases from V and 5 bases from J, with 17 bases in between. Germline-derived CDR1 and CDR2 are SGHNT and YYREEE (reference sequence). CDR3 sequence reads: CASSLDRNYGAETQYF. The CDR3 nucleotides read TGTGCCAGCAGCTTGGACAGAAATTATGGGGCGGAGACCCAGTACTTC.

This chain connects TRBV28 to TRBJ2-7; maybe TRBD2 (6 bases). The CDR3 length is 13 residues. Deletions cut 5 bases from V and 3 bases from J, with 11 bases between. Germline CDR1 MDHEN, CDR2 SYDVKM. This CDR3 is CASSPGSYYEQYF. DNA for the CDR3: TGTGCCAGCAGTCCCGGGAGCTACTACGAGCAGTACTTC.

The chain has TRBV27 and TRBJ1-1; no clear D gene. This CDR3 is 15 amino acids long. Germline V lookup: CDR1 MNHEY, CDR2 SMNVEV (reference sequence). The V and J ends lost 1 base and 2 bases respectively, with 11 bases between them. This CDR3 is CASSLFGGGNTEAFF. CDR3 DNA sequence: TGTGCCAGCAGTTTATTTGGAGGAGGAAACACTGAAGCTTTCTTT.

The chain links TRBV4-2 to TRBJ2-3; 7 bases agree with TRBD1. CDR1 LGHNA and CDR2 YNFKEQ come from the germline V gene. Trimming cost V 1 base and J 6 bases; bases outside gene matches: 7. This CDR3 has 15 residues. The CDR3 nucleotides read TGTGCCAGCAGCCAAGGTTCCGACAGGGCGGATACGCAGTATTTT. This codes for CASSQGSDRADTQYF.

The chain uses TRBV18 and TRBJ1-3, with TRBD1 matching 7 bases. The V gene end was trimmed by 3 bases and the J gene end by 2 bases; junction bases not matched to a gene: 4. The germline gives CDR1 KGHSH, CDR2 LQKENI. CDR3 size: 15 residues. This chain's CDR3 is CASSPGTAPGNTIYF. In nucleotides, the CDR3 is TGTGCCAGCTCACCGGGGACAGCTCCTGGAAACACCATATATTTT.